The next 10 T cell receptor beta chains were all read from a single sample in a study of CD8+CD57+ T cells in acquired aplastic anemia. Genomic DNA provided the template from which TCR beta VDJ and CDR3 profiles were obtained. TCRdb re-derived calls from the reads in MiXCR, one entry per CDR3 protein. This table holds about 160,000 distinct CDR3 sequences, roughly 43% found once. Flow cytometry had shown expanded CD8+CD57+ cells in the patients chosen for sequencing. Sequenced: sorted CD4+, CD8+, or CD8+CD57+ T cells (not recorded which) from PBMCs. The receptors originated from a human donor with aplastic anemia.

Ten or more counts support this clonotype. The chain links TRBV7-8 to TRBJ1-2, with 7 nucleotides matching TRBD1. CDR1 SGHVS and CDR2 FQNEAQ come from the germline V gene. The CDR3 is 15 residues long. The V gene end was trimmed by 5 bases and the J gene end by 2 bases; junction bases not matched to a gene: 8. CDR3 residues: CASSQRTGGNYGYTF. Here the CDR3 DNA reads TGTGCCAGCAGCCAGCGGACAGGAGGGAACTATGGCTACACCTTC.

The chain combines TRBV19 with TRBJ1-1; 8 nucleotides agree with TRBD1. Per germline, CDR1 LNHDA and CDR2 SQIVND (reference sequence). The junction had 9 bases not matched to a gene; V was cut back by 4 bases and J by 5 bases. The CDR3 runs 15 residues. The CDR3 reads CASSNKGQVITEAFF. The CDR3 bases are TGTGCCAGTAGTAACAAGGGACAGGTTATAACTGAAGCTTTCTTT.

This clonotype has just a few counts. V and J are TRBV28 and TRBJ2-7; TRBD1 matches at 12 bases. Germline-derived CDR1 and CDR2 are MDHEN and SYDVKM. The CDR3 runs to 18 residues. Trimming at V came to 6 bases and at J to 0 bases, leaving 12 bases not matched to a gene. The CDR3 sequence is CASRRPGTGGSRSYEQYF. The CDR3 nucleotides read TGTGCCAGCAGGCGGCCGGGGACAGGGGGCTCCCGCTCCTACGAGCAGTACTTC.

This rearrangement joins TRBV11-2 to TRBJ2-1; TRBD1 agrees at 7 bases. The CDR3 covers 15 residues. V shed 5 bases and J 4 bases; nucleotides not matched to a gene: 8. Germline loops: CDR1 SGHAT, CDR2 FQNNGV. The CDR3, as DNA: TGTGCCAGCAGCGTTCCGGGACAGCAGTACAATGAGCAGTTCTTC. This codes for CASSVPGQQYNEQFF.

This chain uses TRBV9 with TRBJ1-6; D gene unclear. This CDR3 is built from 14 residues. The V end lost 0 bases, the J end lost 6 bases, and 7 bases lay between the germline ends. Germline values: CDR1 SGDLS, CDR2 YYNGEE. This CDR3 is CASSVGESNSPLHF. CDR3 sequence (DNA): TGTGCCAGCAGCGTAGGTGAATCTAATTCACCCCTCCACTTT.

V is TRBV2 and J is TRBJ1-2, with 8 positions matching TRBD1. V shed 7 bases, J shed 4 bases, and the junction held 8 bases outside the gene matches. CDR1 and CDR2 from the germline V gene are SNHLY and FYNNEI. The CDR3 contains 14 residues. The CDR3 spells CASTMDRVAYGYTF. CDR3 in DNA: TGTGCCAGCACTATGGACAGGGTTGCCTATGGCTACACCTTC.

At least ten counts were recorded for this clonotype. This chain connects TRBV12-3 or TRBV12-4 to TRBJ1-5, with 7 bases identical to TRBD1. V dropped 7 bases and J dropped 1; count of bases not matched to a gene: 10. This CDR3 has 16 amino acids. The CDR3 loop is CASIPGPQGSNQPQHF. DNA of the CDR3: TGTGCCAGCATTCCCGGCCCACAGGGGAGCAATCAGCCCCAGCATTTT.

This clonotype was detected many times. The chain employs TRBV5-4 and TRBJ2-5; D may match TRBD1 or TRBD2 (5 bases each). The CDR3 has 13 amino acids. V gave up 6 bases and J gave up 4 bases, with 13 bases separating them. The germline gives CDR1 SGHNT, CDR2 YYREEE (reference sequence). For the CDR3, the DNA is TGTGCCAGCACCCGAAGGGGAGTAGAGACCCAGTACTTC. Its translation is CASTRRGVETQYF.

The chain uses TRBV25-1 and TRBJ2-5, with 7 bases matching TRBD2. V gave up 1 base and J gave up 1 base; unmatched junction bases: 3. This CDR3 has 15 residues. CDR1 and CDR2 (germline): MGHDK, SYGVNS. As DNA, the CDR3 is TGTGCCAGCAGTGAATCGGGACTACCCCAAGAGACCCAGTACTTC. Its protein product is CASSESGLPQETQYF.

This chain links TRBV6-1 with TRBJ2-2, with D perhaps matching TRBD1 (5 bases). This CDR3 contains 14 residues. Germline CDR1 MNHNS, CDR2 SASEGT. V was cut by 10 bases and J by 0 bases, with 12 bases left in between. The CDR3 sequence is CANRRNPNTGELFF. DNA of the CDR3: TGTGCCAACAGGCGAAACCCGAACACCGGGGAGCTGTTTTTT.